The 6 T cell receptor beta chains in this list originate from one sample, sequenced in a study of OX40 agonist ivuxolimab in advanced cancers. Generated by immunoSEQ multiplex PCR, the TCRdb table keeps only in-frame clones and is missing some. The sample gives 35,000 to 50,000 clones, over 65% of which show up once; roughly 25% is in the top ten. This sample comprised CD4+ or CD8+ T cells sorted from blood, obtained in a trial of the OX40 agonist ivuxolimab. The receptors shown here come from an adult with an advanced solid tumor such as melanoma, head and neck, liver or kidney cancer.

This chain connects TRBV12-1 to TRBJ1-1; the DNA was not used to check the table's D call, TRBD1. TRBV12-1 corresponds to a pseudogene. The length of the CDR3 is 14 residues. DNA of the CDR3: TGTGCCAGCAGCAAAAGACAGGGGGACACTGAAGCTTTCTTT. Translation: CASSKRQGDTEAFF.

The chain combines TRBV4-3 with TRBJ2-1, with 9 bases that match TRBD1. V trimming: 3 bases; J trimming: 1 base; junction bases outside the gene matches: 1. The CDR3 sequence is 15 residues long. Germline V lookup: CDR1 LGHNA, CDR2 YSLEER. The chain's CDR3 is CASSQDRGSYNEQFF. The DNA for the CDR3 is TGCGCCAGCAGCCAGGACAGGGGTTCCTACAATGAGCAGTTCTTC.

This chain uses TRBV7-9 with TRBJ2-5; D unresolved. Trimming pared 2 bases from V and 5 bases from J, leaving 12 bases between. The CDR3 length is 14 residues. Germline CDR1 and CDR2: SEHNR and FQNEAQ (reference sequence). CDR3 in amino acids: CASSLTPPSETQYF. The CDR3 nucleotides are TGTGCCAGCAGCTTAACCCCCCCCAGTGAGACCCAGTACTTC.

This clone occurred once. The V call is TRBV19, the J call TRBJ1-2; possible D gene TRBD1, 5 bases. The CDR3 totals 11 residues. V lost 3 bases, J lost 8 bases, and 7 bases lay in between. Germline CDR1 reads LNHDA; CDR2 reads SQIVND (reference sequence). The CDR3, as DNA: TGTGCCAGTAGTATTACAGGCGGCTACACCTTC. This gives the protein CASSITGGYTF.

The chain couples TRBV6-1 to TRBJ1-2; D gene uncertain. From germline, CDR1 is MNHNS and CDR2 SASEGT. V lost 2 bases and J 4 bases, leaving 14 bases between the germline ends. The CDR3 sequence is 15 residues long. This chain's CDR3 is CASSEWSSNLYGYTF. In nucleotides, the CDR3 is TGTGCCAGCAGTGAATGGAGCAGCAACCTCTATGGCTACACCTTC.

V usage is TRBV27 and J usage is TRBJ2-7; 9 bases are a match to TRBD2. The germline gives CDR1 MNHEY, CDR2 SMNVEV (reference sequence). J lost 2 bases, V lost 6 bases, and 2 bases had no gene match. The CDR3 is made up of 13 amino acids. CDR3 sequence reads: CASRGGGAYEQYF. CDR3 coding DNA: TGTGCCAGCAGGGGCGGGGGGGCCTACGAGCAGTACTTC.